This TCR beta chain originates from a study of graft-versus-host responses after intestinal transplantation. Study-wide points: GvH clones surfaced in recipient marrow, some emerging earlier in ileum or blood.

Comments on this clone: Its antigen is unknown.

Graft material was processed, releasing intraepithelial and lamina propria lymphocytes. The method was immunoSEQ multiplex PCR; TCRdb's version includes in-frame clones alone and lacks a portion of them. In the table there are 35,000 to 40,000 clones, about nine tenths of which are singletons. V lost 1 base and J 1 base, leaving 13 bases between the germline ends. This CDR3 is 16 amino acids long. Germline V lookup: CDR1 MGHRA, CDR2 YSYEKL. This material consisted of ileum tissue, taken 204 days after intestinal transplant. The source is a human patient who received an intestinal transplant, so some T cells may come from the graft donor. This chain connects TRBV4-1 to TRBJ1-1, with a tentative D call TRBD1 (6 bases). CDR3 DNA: TGCGCCAGCAGCCAAGTAGCAGGGGTCGGGAACACTGAAGCTTTCTTT. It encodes CASSQVAGVGNTEAFF.